This T cell receptor beta chain was identified in a study of blood T cell repertoires in COVID-19 (dated by TCRdb to the early 2020s). Regarding the research as a whole: Samples from collaborators originated in the United States, Italy and Spain and spanned both the acute and convalescent phases of COVID-19. The prospective study material was composed of cDNA or gDNA derived from T cells, B-cell-depleted T cells, or PBMCs. The dataset comprised deeply sampled blood TCRbeta repertoires from subjects exposed to, actively infected with, or recovered from COVID-19. A freely available public database, intended as a resource for researchers studying the immune response to SARS-CoV-2, is where the repertoires were released. Samples were obtained from the ongoing ImmuneRACE study (first 160 participants) and from some 1,200 subjects provided by 6 global collaborators. The sample metadata nearly always contained a de-identified subject ID, COVID-19 status, age in years and sex. Where available, HLA class I and class II types were taken from metadata supplied by the sample provider and were not determined by assay-based typing. What the research found in general, with its limitations: Clinical and demographic metadata were provided uncurated, with the amount varying by source and participant.

The germline ends are 14 bases apart after V is trimmed by 6 bases and J by 2 bases. CDR1 is given as LNHDA and CDR2 as SQIVND, both from the germline V gene (reference sequence). The CDR3 goes from the cysteine to the phenylalanine over 14 residues. Left in the record is the CDR3 DNA by itself, 42 bases read in frame from the first base. TCRbeta CDR3 regions were amplified from genomic DNA using the immunoSEQ Assay, a bias-controlled multiplex PCR. Turning to the authors' computational methods: The number of nucleated cells in each sample was estimated from the amplification of reference gene primers within the assay. Sequence reads were collapsed and filtered to measure the absolute abundance of every unique TCRbeta CDR3 rearrangement. For each sample, productive Simpson clonality was calculated as the square root of Simpson's diversity index across productive rearrangements. TCRdb limited this immuneACCESS table to in-frame rearrangements with V and J called. A share of clones is missing; checked studies link under half to unresolved V genes, and the rest is unexplained. The V and J calls and clone size come from that table; D and trimming were worked out from the DNA. This sample is represented by about 140,000 clones; more than 75% of them were singletons. 4% to 4.5% of the sample comes from the top ten.

The collaborating institutions used their own protocols to collect whole blood in K2EDTA tubes. Collaborator samples were shipped for TCRbeta analysis as frozen whole blood, isolated PBMCs, or DNA extracted from either sample type. With regard to this clone: The target of this receptor is not known. The sample holds no much larger clone one base away, and base qualities are not on file.

Sequenced material: peripheral blood. The chain employs TRBV19 and TRBJ2-7; a tentative D match to TRBD1 spans 8 bases. The sequence came from a woman in her 40s with acute or convalescent COVID-19. In nucleotide form, the sequence is TGTGCCAGTAGCCGGACAGGGAGGGCCTACGAGCAGTACTTC. This encodes CASSRTGRAYEQYF.